Below, one T cell receptor (beta chain) is given with its context. Libraries were prepared by immunoSEQ multiplex PCR; TCRdb keeps only in-frame clonotypes and omits some of them. The sample includes fewer than 25,000 clones, around 86% of them seen just once. Germline V gives CDR1 MNHEY, CDR2 SVGAGI. This CDR3 contains 14 residues. V was clipped by 6 bases and J by 0 bases, with 12 bases between them. This specimen comes from a study of blood T cell repertoires in COVID-19. Across the study: Sample material is recorded as cDNA or gDNA derived from T cells, B-cell-depleted T cells, or PBMCs.

J is TRBJ2-7 and V is TRBV6-5; a possible D gene is TRBD1 (5 bases). The receptor's source is a man aged 70 or older with acute or convalescent COVID-19. The specimen was peripheral blood. The CDR3 sequence is CASRTDGGSYEQYF. CDR3 DNA sequence: TGTGCCAGCAGGACAGACGGCGGCTCCTACGAGCAGTACTTC.